Given below is one TCR beta chain in context. Its antigen is not known. A read error may produce the germline difference seen at one junction end. There are 15 residues in the CDR3. The data derive from a study of T cell repertoires in cytomegalovirus infection. Study-wide context: Public TCR beta signature analysis indicated the presence of both CMV infection and matching HLA type. Study-wide points: Carriers of CMV and the relevant HLA type were discriminated by public TCR beta frequency.

TCRdb redid the calling of the reads with MiXCR, one entry per CDR3 protein. The sample contains about 400,000 distinct CDR3 sequences, 15% to 20% of which appear only once. This sequence was found in a human donor in good health (CMV status not recorded). Some clones in this sample may be carry-over from other donors' samples. J is TRBJ2-1 and V is TRBV12-3 or TRBV12-4; 11 nucleotides line up with TRBD2. Sequencing was done on a sample of PBMCs. CDR3 nucleotide sequence: TGTGCCAGCAGGTTAGCGGGAGGGGAATACAATGAGCAGTTCTTC. Its protein product is CASRLAGGEYNEQFF.